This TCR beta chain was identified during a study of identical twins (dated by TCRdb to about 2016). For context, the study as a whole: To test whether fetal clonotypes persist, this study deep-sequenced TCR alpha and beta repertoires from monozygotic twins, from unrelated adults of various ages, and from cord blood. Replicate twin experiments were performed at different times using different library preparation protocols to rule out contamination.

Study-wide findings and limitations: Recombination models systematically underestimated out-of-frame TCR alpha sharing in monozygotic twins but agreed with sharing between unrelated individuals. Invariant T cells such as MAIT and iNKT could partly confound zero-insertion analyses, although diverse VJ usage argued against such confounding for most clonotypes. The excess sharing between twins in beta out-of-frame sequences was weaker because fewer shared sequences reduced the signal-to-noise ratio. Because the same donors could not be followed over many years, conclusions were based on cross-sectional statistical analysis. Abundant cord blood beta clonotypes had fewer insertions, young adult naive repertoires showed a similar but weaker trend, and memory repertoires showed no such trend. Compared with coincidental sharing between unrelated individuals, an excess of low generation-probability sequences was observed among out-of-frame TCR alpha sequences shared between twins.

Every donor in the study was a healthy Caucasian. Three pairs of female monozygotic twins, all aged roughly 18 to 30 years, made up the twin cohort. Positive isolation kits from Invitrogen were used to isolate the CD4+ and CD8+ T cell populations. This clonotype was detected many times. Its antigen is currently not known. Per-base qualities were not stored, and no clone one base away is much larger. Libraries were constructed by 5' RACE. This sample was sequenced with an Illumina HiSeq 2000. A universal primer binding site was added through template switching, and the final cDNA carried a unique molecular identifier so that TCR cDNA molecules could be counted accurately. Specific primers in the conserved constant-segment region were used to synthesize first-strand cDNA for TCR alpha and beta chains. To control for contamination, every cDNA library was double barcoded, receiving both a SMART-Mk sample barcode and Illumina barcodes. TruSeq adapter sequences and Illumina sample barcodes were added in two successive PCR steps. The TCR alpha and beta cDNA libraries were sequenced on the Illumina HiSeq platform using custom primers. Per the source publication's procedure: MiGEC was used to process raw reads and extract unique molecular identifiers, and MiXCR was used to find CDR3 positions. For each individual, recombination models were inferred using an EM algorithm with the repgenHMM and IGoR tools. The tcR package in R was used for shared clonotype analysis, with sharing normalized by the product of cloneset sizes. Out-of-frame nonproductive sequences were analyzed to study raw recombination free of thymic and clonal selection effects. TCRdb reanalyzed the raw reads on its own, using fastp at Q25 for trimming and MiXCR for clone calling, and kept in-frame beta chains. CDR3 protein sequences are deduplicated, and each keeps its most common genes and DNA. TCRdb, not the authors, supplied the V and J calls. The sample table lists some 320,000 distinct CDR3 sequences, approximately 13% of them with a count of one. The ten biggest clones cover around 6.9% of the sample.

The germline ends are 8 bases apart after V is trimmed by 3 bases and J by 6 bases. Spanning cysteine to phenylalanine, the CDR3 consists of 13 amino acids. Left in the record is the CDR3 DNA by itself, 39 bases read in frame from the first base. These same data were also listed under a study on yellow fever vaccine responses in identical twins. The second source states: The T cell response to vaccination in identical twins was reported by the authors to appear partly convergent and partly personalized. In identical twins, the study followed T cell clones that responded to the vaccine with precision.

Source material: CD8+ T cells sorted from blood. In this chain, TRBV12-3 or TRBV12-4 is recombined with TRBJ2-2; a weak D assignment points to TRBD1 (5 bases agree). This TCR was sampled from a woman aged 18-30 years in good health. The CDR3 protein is CASSFRVAGELFF. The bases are TGTGCCAGCAGTTTCAGGGTTGCCGGGGAGCTGTTTTTT.